This TCR beta chain came from a study of cytomegalovirus exposure and HLA in healthy donors. Across the whole study: Membership in the Caucasian-associated ancestry cluster was found for 81% of 398 genotyped donors. General study findings and limits: The authors enumerated over 150 TCR beta chains as linked to cytomegalovirus. The authors later found most CMV-associated TCR beta chains appeared HLA-restricted.

Deletions cut 2 bases from V and 8 bases from J, with 10 bases between. This CDR3 comprises 13 residues. Germline V gene data show CDR1 as SGHTA and CDR2 as FQGNSA. The PCR used 60 Vbeta and 13 Jbeta primers. The data were produced by immunoSEQ multiplex PCR, yet TCRdb's version contains in-frame clones alone and is incomplete. The sample lists under 100,000 clones; around 80% were seen once. As concerns this clone: Its antigen is not known.

The specimen sequenced was PBMCs. The origin of this receptor is a human donor in good health. This chain uses TRBV7-2 with TRBJ2-1; D remains ambiguous. The CDR3 bases are TGTGCCAGCAGCTTATTTAAGCATCATGAGCAGTTCTTC. It is translated as CASSLFKHHEQFF.